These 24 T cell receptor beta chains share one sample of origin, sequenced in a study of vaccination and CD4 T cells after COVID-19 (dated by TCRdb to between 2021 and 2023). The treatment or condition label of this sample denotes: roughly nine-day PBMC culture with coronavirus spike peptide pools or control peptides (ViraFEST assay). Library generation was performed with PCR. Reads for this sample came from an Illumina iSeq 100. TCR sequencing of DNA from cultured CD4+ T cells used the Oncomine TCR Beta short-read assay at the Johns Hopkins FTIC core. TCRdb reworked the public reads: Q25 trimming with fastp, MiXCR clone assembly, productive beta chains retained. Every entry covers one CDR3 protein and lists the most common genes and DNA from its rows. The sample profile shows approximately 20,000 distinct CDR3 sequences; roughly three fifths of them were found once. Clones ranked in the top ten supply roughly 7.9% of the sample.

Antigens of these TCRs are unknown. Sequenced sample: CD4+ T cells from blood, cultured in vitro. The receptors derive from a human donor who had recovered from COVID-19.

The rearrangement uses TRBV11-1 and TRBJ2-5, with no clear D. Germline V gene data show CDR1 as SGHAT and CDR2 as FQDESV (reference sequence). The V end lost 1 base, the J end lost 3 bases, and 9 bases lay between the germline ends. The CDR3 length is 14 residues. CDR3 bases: TGTGCCAGCAGCTTAGGTACAGATGAAGAGACCCAGTACTTC. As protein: CASSLGTDEETQYF.

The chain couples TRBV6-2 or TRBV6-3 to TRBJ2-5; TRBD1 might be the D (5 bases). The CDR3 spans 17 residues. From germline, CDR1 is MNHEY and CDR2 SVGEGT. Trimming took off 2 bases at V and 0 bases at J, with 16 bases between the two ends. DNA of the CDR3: TGTGCCAGCAGTTACGACCTAAAGACAGCGTACCAAGAGACCCAGTACTTC. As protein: CASSYDLKTAYQETQYF.

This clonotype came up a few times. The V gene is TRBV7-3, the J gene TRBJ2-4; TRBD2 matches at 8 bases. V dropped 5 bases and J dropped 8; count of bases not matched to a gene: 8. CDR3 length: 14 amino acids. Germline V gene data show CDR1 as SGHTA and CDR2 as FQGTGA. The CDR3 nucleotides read TGTGCCAGCAGCCCGGGAGGGTTCGGGGACATTCAGTACTTC. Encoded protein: CASSPGGFGDIQYF.

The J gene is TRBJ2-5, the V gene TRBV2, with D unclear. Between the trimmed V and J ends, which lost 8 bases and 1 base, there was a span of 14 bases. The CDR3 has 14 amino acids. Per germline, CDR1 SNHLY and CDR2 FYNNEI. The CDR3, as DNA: TGTGCCAGCGCCTCCCCCGGGTTCCAAGAGACCCAGTACTTC. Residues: CASASPGFQETQYF.

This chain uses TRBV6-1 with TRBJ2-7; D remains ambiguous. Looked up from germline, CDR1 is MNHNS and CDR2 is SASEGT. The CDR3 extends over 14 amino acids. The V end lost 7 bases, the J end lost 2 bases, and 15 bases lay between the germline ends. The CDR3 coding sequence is TGTGCCAGCATCCCTCTAGGGTCTGCCTACGAGCAGTACTTC. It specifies CASIPLGSAYEQYF.

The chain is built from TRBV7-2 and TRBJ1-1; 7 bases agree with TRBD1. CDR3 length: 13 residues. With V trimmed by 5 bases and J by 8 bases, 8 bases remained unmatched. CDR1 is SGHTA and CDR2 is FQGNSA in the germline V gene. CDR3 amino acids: CASSPDRRDEAFF. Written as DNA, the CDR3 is TGTGCCAGCAGCCCGGACAGGAGGGACGAAGCTTTCTTT.

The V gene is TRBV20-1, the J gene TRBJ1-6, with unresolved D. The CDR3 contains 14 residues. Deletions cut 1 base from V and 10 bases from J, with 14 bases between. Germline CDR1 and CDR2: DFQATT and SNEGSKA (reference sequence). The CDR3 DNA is TGCAGTGCTAGAGCGGCACCCATGGGCTCACCCCTCCACTTT. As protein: CSARAAPMGSPLHF.

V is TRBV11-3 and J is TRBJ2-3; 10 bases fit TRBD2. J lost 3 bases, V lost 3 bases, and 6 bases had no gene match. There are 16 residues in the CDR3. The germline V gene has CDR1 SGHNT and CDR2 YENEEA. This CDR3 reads CASSFPSGSGTDTQYF. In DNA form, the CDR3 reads TGTGCCAGCAGCTTCCCTAGCGGGAGTGGGACAGATACGCAGTATTTT.

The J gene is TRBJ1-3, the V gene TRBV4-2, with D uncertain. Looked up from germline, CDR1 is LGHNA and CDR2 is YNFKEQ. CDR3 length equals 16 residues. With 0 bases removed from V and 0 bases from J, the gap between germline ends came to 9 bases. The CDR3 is CASSQEYGGSGNTIYF. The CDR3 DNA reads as TGTGCCAGCAGCCAAGAATATGGAGGCTCTGGAAACACCATATATTTT.

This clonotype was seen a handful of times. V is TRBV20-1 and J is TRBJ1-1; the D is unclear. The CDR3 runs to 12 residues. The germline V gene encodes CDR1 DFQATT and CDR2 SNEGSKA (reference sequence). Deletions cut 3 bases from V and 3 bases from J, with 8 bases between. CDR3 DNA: TGCAGTGCTAGTTTAGGGCACACTGAAGCTTTCTTT. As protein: CSASLGHTEAFF.

CDR3 bases: TGTGCCAGCAGTGAATCCGGACAGGGCGGCTACACCTTC. Its translation: CASSESGQGGYTF. This chain connects TRBV6-1 to TRBJ1-2, with 8 bases aligning to TRBD1. Germline V gene lookup returns CDR1 MNHNS and CDR2 SASEGT. The CDR3 loop spans 13 amino acids. Trimming at V came to 2 bases and at J to 8 bases, leaving 4 bases not matched to a gene.

The CDR3 bases are TGTGCCAGCAGCCAAGAGCCCGGAAACTCTGGAAACACCATATATTTT. Translating gives CASSQEPGNSGNTIYF. This chain links TRBV3-1 with TRBJ1-3; D uncertain. Germline V lookup: CDR1 LGHDT, CDR2 YNNKEL (reference sequence). Deletions cut 0 bases from V and 0 bases from J, with 9 bases between. The CDR3 totals 16 residues.

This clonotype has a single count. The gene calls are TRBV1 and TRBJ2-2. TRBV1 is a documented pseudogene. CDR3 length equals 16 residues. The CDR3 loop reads CTSGFGIEPNTGELFF. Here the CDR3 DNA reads TGCACCAGCGGGTTTGGTATCGAACCGAACACCGGGGAGCTGTTTTTT.

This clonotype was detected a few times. CDR3 DNA: TGTGCCAGCAAAAGGATGGGACAGGGCACAGATACGCAGTATTTT. Translating it yields CASKRMGQGTDTQYF. V is TRBV6-1 and J is TRBJ2-3; TRBD1 agrees at 8 bases. CDR3 length: 15 residues. The J segment lost 1 base and the V segment lost 7 bases, leaving 7 bases of the junction unmatched. In germline, CDR1 is MNHNS, CDR2 SASEGT.

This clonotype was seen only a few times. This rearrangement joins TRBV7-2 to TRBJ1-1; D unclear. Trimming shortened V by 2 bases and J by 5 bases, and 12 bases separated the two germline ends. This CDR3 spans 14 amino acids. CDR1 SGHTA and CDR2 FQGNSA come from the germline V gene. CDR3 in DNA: TGTGCCAGCAGCTTAATATATGGAGGGACTGAAGCTTTCTTT. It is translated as CASSLIYGGTEAFF.

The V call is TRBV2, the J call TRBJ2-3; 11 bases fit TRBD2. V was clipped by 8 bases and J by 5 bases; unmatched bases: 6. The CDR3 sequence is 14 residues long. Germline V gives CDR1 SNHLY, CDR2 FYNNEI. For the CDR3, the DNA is TGTGCCAGCGAGACAGGACTAGCGGGAGATACGCAGTATTTT. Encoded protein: CASETGLAGDTQYF.

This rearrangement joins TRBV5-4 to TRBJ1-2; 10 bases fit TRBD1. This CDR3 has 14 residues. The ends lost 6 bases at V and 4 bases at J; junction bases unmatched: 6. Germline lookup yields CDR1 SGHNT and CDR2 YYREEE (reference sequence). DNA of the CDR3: TGTGCCAGCACCATGGACAGGGGGGCCTATGGCTACACCTTC. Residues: CASTMDRGAYGYTF.

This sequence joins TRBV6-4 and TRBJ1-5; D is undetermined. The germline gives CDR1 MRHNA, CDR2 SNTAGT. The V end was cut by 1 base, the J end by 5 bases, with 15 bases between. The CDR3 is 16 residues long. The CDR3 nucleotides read TGTGCCAGCAGTGACTTCCTGGGCGCGAGGGATCAGCCCCAGCATTTT. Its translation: CASSDFLGARDQPQHF.

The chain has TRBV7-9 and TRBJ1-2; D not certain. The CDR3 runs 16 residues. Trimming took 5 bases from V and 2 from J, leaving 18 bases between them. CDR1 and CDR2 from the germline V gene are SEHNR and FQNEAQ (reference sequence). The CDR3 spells CASSPRRRRFNYGYTF. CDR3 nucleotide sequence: TGTGCCAGCAGCCCCCGACGGCGCAGATTCAACTATGGCTACACCTTC.

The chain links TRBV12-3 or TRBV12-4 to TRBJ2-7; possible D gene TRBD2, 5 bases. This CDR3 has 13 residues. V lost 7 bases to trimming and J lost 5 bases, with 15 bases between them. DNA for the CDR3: TGTGCCAGCACCTTCCCTCGAGGGCACGAGCAGTACTTC. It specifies CASTFPRGHEQYF.

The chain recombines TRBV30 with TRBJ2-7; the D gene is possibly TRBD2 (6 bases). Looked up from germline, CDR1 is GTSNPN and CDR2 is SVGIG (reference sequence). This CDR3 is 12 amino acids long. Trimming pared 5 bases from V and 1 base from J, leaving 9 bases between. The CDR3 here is CAWSSVSYEQYF. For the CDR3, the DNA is TGTGCCTGGTCTAGCGTGTCCTACGAGCAGTACTTC.

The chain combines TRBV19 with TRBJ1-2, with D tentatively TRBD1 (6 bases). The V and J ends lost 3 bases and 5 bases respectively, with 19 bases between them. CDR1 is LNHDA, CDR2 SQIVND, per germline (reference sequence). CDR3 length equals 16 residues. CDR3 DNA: TGTGCCAGTAGTATGGGCAGGGGATGGGCCATTTATGGCTACACCTTC. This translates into CASSMGRGWAIYGYTF.

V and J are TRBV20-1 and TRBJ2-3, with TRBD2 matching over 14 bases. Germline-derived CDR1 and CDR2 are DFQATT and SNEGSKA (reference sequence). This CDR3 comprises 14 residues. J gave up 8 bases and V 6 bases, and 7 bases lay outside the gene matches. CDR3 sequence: CSAGLAGAQGTQYF. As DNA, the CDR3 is TGCAGTGCGGGACTAGCGGGGGCACAGGGTACGCAGTATTTT.

The CDR3 protein is CASSEAREHHTEAFF. The CDR3 DNA sequence: TGTGCCAGCAGTGAAGCGAGGGAGCATCACACTGAAGCTTTCTTT. The chain is built from TRBV6-1 and TRBJ1-1, with D unclear. Per the germline V gene, CDR1 is MNHNS and CDR2 is SASEGT. Trimming took off 0 bases at V and 3 bases at J, with 11 bases between the two ends. CDR3 size: 15 residues.